This T cell receptor beta chain was obtained from a study of post-analysis software for immune sequencing data. Germline CDR1 is MNHNS and CDR2 is SASEGT. The ends lost 5 bases at V and 4 bases at J; junction bases unmatched: 7. The CDR3 runs to 15 residues. This clonotype was detected a few times. Its matching antigen is unknown. TCR beta libraries were prepared from cDNA with unique molecular identifiers. From approximately 0.95 to 9.8 million T cells, roughly 0.5 million cDNA molecules were obtained. TCRdb recomputed calls from the PCR reads with MiXCR, one row per CDR3 protein. Of over 150,000 distinct CDR3 sequences detected, approximately 31% appear once; the ten largest clones hold about 1.4%. Findings and limits, study-wide: Diversity measured as normalized Chao1 was significantly lower in multiple sclerosis patients than in controls. With TRBV5-6, TRBV5-1 and TRBV20-1 included, about five TRBV segments were more frequent in patients than in controls.

The sequence derives from a girl under 18 with multiple sclerosis. V and J are TRBV6-1 and TRBJ2-2, with TRBD1 identical over 7 bases. The sample consisted of blood. This CDR3 reads CASSPRDSTTGELFF. The CDR3 coding sequence is TGTGCCAGCAGTCCCCGGGACAGTACCACCGGGGAGCTGTTTTTT.